The 27 T cell receptor beta chains in this list originate from one sample, sequenced in a study of chemoradiotherapy in HPV16-positive cancers. Using immunoSEQ multiplex PCR, the repertoire was profiled, and TCRdb retains in-frame clones only, with some absent. This sample has a few thousand clones, with 60% to 85% found just once. The input for sequencing was tumor tissue, taken from a patient who underwent chemoradiotherapy. The receptors come from a human donor with HPV-associated anogenital cancer.

This sequence joins TRBV2 and TRBJ2-7, with TRBD1 matching 7 bases. The CDR3 is made up of 16 amino acids. The J segment lost 2 bases and the V segment lost 1 base, leaving 8 bases of the junction unmatched. The germline V gene encodes CDR1 SNHLY and CDR2 FYNNEI. The CDR3 DNA reads as TGTGCCAGCAGTGAAGGGCACCCGGGACAGACCTACGAGCAGTACTTC. This encodes CASSEGHPGQTYEQYF.

J is TRBJ1-4 and V is TRBV18; perhaps TRBD1 as D (6 bases). The CDR3 loop spans 15 amino acids. Germline assignment: CDR1 KGHSH and CDR2 LQKENI. The V and J ends lost 0 bases and 4 bases respectively, with 9 bases between them. This CDR3 reads CASSPPPQGNEKLFF. In DNA, the CDR3 is TGTGCCAGCTCACCACCTCCACAGGGTAATGAAAAACTGTTTTTT.

The V gene is TRBV27, the J gene TRBJ2-1; TRBD2 is a possible D gene (6 bases). Trimming removed 6 bases at V and 2 bases at J, with 14 bases between. The CDR3 contains 15 residues. Looked up from germline, CDR1 is MNHEY and CDR2 is SMNVEV (reference sequence). The DNA of the CDR3 is TGTGCCAGCAGATATGGGTGGGGGGCCTACAATGAGCAGTTCTTC. Translated, it gives CASRYGWGAYNEQFF.

V is TRBV4-1 and J is TRBJ2-4, with D perhaps matching TRBD1 or TRBD2 (6 bases each). Germline V gives CDR1 MGHRA, CDR2 YSYEKL. The V and J ends lost 0 bases and 1 base respectively, with 16 bases between them. This CDR3 has 18 residues. CDR3 protein: CASSQDNRGAGAKNIQYF. Written as DNA, the CDR3 is TGCGCCAGCAGCCAAGATAATAGGGGGGCCGGGGCCAAAAACATTCAGTACTTC.

The chain combines TRBV19 with TRBJ1-1; 8 bases are a match to TRBD1. Germline V gene lookup returns CDR1 LNHDA and CDR2 SQIVND (reference sequence). V gave up 10 bases and J gave up 0 bases; unmatched junction bases: 10. This CDR3 contains 15 residues. The CDR3 spells CATHRTGTMNTEAFF. As DNA, the CDR3 is TGTGCCACCCATCGGACAGGGACCATGAACACTGAAGCTTTCTTT.

The chain employs TRBV10-3 and TRBJ1-4; a possible D gene is TRBD1 (5 bases). Trimming removed 2 bases at V and 13 bases at J, with 26 bases between. The V gene's germline CDR1 is ENHRY and CDR2 SYGVKD. There are 17 residues in the CDR3. This chain's CDR3 is CAISEAGQGPTGRILFF. The CDR3 DNA sequence: TGTGCCATCAGTGAGGCGGGGCAGGGCCCGACGGGACGGATACTGTTTTTT.

This chain links TRBV2 with TRBJ2-5, with D unclear. Trimming shortened V by 4 bases and J by 4 bases, and 10 bases separated the two germline ends. The germline V gene encodes CDR1 SNHLY and CDR2 FYNNEI. CDR3 length: 13 residues. The CDR3 nucleotides are TGTGCCAGCAGTGTTAAGTGGAGAGAGACCCAGTACTTC. It encodes CASSVKWRETQYF.

The V call is TRBV9, the J call TRBJ1-4; D perhaps matches TRBD1 (6 bases). The V gene's germline CDR1 is SGDLS and CDR2 YYNGEE. Trimming left V 4 bases short and J 7 bases short, with 23 bases between. This CDR3 has 17 residues. The CDR3 DNA reads TGTGCCAGCAGCCCTGACAGGACTATCGCGAGGGGTGAAAAACTGTTTTTT. Its protein product is CASSPDRTIARGEKLFF. Full variable domain (remainder filled in from reference TRBV9 and TRBJ1-4): DSGVTQTPKHLITATGQRVTLRCSPRSGDLSVYWYQQSLDQGLQFLIQYYNGEERAKGNILERFSAQQFPDLHSELNLSSLELGDSALYFCASSPDRTIARGEKLFFGSGTQLSVL.

The V and J genes are TRBV19 and TRBJ2-7; D unresolved. Trimming took 3 bases from V and 5 from J, leaving 14 bases between them. The CDR3 is 14 residues long. Germline-derived CDR1 and CDR2 are LNHDA and SQIVND (reference sequence). The CDR3 DNA is TGTGCCAGTAGTATGTTGGCAGCTTACGACGAGCAGTACTTC. It encodes CASSMLAAYDEQYF.

The chain combines TRBV6-4 with TRBJ2-1; D may be TRBD1 (5 bases). Germline V gives CDR1 MRHNA, CDR2 SNTAGT. V lost 6 bases, J lost 0 bases, and 15 bases lay in between. The CDR3 contains 16 residues. CDR3 nucleotide sequence: TGTGCCAGCAGCCCCTCCCTGGGGCTCTCCTACAATGAGCAGTTCTTC. Protein: CASSPSLGLSYNEQFF.

V gene TRBV7-2 combines with J gene TRBJ2-1, with 14 bases lining up with TRBD2. Trimming removed 4 bases from V and 9 bases from J; junction bases left unmatched: 2. Germline V gene sequence: CDR1 SGHTA, CDR2 FQGNSA. The CDR3 spans 14 residues. CDR3 nucleotide sequence: TGTGCCAGCAGCTGGGGACTAGCGGGAGTTGAGCAGTTCTTC. This codes for CASSWGLAGVEQFF.

This sequence joins TRBV11-3 and TRBJ2-1; D uncertain. The CDR3 covers 13 residues. The ends were cut back, 4 bases at V and 6 bases at J, with 10 bases in the middle. Germline lookup yields CDR1 SGHNT and CDR2 YENEEA. CDR3 in amino acids: CASSSPSSNEQFF. For the CDR3, the DNA is TGTGCCAGCAGCTCGCCCAGCTCCAATGAGCAGTTCTTC. Looking up the rest from reference TRBV11-3 and TRBJ2-1 gives the full variable domain: EAGVVQSPRYKIIEKKQPVAFWCNPISGHNTLYWYLQNLGQGPELLIRYENEEAVDDSQLPKDRFSAERLKGVDSTLKIQPAELGDSAVYLCASSSPSSNEQFFGPGTRLTVL.

The J gene is TRBJ1-3, the V gene TRBV2; 8 bases map to TRBD1. V lost 1 base and J lost 1; bases outside the gene matches: 6. The V gene's germline CDR1 is SNHLY and CDR2 FYNNEI. This CDR3 is built from 17 residues. The CDR3 loop is CASSEGGQGASGNTIYF. The CDR3, as DNA: TGTGCCAGCAGTGAAGGAGGGCAGGGGGCATCTGGAAACACCATATATTTT.

The V and J genes are TRBV13 and TRBJ2-2; possibly TRBD2 for D (6 bases). The CDR3 covers 14 residues. V gave up 5 bases and J gave up 5 bases, with 12 bases separating them. Germline-derived CDR1 and CDR2 are PRHDT and FYEKMQ (reference sequence). CDR3 loop: CASSIGGPTGELFF. DNA for the CDR3: TGTGCCAGCAGCATCGGGGGTCCTACCGGGGAGCTGTTTTTT.

V is TRBV11-2 and J is TRBJ2-1, with a tentative D call TRBD1 (5 bases). There are 16 residues in the CDR3. Trimming cost V 7 bases and J 8 bases, with 24 bases left between them. Germline V CDR1 and CDR2: SGHAT, FQNNGV. CDR3 loop: CASTLEARADLDEQFF. CDR3 coding DNA: TGTGCCAGCACCCTAGAGGCCAGGGCAGATTTGGATGAGCAGTTCTTC.

The rearrangement uses TRBV30 and TRBJ1-6; D gene ambiguous. The V end was cut by 4 bases, the J end by 2 bases, with 6 bases between. CDR1 is GTSNPN and CDR2 is SVGIG in the germline V gene (reference sequence). This CDR3 has 13 amino acids. The CDR3 DNA is TGTGCCTGGAAGCTTGCCTATAATTCACCCCTCCACTTT. Protein sequence: CAWKLAYNSPLHF.

The rearrangement uses TRBV27 and TRBJ2-3; tentative D call: TRBD2 (6 bases). This CDR3 spans 14 amino acids. The V end was cut by 4 bases, the J end by 2 bases, with 10 bases between. CDR1 and CDR2 from the germline V gene are MNHEY and SMNVEV (reference sequence). In DNA form, the CDR3 reads TGTGCCAGCAGTTGGGGCGGGATCACAGATACGCAGTATTTT. This translates into CASSWGGITDTQYF.

V is TRBV7-2 and J is TRBJ1-2; D gene ambiguous. Per germline, CDR1 SGHTA and CDR2 FQGNSA. The V gene lost 4 bases and the J gene lost 6 bases, with 9 bases spanning the gap. This CDR3 has 12 residues. The CDR3 DNA reads as TGTGCCAGCAGCTCAACGCGTAATGGCTACACCTTC. Amino acid sequence: CASSSTRNGYTF.

A single count supports this clone. This chain connects TRBV4-1 to TRBJ1-5; no definite D call. V dropped 0 bases and J dropped 2 bases, with 14 bases sitting between them. The CDR3 loop spans 17 amino acids. The germline gives CDR1 MGHRA, CDR2 YSYEKL. CDR3 DNA sequence: TGCGCCAGCAGCCAAGATCCCGCGGGGAAGGGCAATCAGCCCCAGCATTTT. It specifies CASSQDPAGKGNQPQHF.

DNA of the CDR3: TGTGCCAGCAGTGACCGCCAGGGGACTAAGCCCCAGCATTTT. Translated: CASSDRQGTKPQHF. V is TRBV6-1 and J is TRBJ1-5; TRBD1 is a possible D gene (6 bases). Germline CDR1 is MNHNS and CDR2 is SASEGT. This CDR3 is built from 14 residues. Trimming left V 3 bases short and J 8 bases short, with 14 bases between.

This chain uses TRBV7-2 with TRBJ2-3; D perhaps matches TRBD2 (6 bases). CDR1 SGHTA and CDR2 FQGNSA come from the germline V gene. The CDR3 covers 18 residues. Trimming stripped 5 bases from V and 4 bases from J, with 25 bases between. CDR3 nucleotides: TGTGCCAGCAGCCCGAATGGGGGGAAGGGATACGGAGCAGATACGCAGTATTTT. Its protein is CASSPNGGKGYGADTQYF.

This clone was seen only a few times. This chain joins TRBV19 and TRBJ2-2; D might be TRBD2 (5 bases). The germline V and J ends were trimmed by 9 bases and 5 bases, with 13 bases remaining between them. Germline-derived CDR1 and CDR2 are LNHDA and SQIVND (reference sequence). The CDR3 sequence is 13 residues long. CDR3 DNA sequence: TGTGCCAGCGGGATTCCCCCTACCGGGGAGCTGTTTTTT. Its translation is CASGIPPTGELFF.

The V and J genes are TRBV6-6 and TRBJ2-7, with 11 bases aligning to TRBD1. The germline V gene has CDR1 MNHNY and CDR2 SVGAGI (reference sequence). CDR3 length: 15 amino acids. With V trimmed by 6 bases and J by 5 bases, 9 bases remained unmatched. The DNA of the CDR3 is TGTGCCAGCAGCCCTAGGGACAGGGGGTCTCACGAGCAGTACTTC. Protein sequence: CASSPRDRGSHEQYF.

The genes are TRBV5-1 and TRBJ2-1; the match to TRBD2 covers 10 bases. This CDR3 region has 15 residues. Trimming at V came to 4 bases and at J to 1 base, leaving 2 bases not matched to a gene. CDR1 and CDR2 from the germline V gene are SGHRS and YFSETQ. This chain's CDR3 is CASSLAGDSYNEQFF. The DNA of the CDR3 is TGCGCCAGCAGCCTAGCGGGAGATTCCTACAATGAGCAGTTCTTC.

This clone turned up a few times. V is TRBV28 and J is TRBJ2-7; D unresolved. Germline V CDR1 and CDR2: MDHEN, SYDVKM. The CDR3 has 13 residues. Deletions cut 5 bases from V and 4 bases from J, with 12 bases between. Here the CDR3 reads CASSTTPLYEQYF. The CDR3 nucleotides are TGTGCCAGCAGTACTACCCCCTTGTACGAGCAGTACTTC.

CDR3 sequence reads: CAWRYKREPFSEQYF. CDR3 nucleotides: TGTGCCTGGAGGTACAAGCGGGAGCCCTTCTCCGAGCAGTACTTC. The J gene is TRBJ2-7, the V gene TRBV30; 8 positions match TRBD2. The germline V gene has CDR1 GTSNPN and CDR2 SVGIG (reference sequence). The CDR3 runs 15 residues. V gave up 3 bases and J gave up 6 bases; unmatched junction bases: 13.

The chain joins TRBV28 to TRBJ1-5; D is uncertain. The length of the CDR3 is 14 residues. Germline lookup yields CDR1 MDHEN and CDR2 SYDVKM. Trimming took off 7 bases at V and 1 base at J, with 11 bases between the two ends. The CDR3 nucleotides are TGTGCCAGCATCCTCCTGGGGAGCAATCAGCCCCAGCATTTT. Translating gives CASILLGSNQPQHF.